This T cell receptor beta chain emerged from a study of monozygotic twins with inflammatory bowel disease. There are 14 residues in the CDR3. Germline lookup yields CDR1 LGHDT and CDR2 YNNKEL (reference sequence). The authors ran two nested PCRs of approximately 16 and 10 cycles on TCRalpha and TCRbeta cDNA. TCRdb re-analyzed the 5' RACE reads; it lists each CDR3 protein once, without DNA. The listing records under 150,000 distinct CDR3 sequences. The receptor comes from a human donor with ulcerative colitis or Crohn's disease, or a healthy co-twin of an affected twin (not recorded which). The rearrangement joins TRBV3-1 to TRBJ2-1; absent DNA, TCRdb's TRBD2 call cannot be checked. The sequenced sample was blood. CDR3 sequence: CASTTSGGAGVVFF.